This entry is about one T cell receptor beta chain. Its specificity is unknown. Different DNA sequences within this sample yield the same CDR3. Profiled with immunoSEQ multiplex PCR; TCRdb holds only in-frame clones, not every one. The sample carries about 2.4 million clones, approximately 94% recorded once. Trimming took off 0 bases at V and 1 base at J, with 10 bases between the two ends. Germline CDR1 is MNHEY and CDR2 is SVGAGI. The CDR3 runs to 15 residues. The sample is drawn from a study of shared clonotypes between healthy human individuals. Study conclusions and caveats: Some naive CD4 clonotypes, around 4.9%, turned up in common across a handful of donors.

Sequenced sample: naive CD4+ T cells from PBMCs. Regarding subset: CD45RA+ positively selected. The V and J genes are TRBV6-5 and TRBJ2-7; D is perhaps TRBD1 (6 bases). This clonotype was sampled from a man aged 18 to 35 in good health. Some clones in this sample may be carry-over from other donors' samples. The CDR3 sequence: CASSYSQGRSYEQYF. The CDR3 DNA follows: TGTGCCAGCAGTTACTCACAGGGAAGGTCCTACGAGCAGTACTTC.